A selection of T cell receptor beta chains follows, all from one sample in a study of cytomegalovirus exposure and HLA in healthy donors. Here immunoSEQ multiplex PCR was the method, and the copy in TCRdb shows in-frame clones only, minus some. The sample carries some 130,000 clones, approximately 74% recorded once. The specimen was PBMCs. These receptors all come from a male donor in good health and CMV-seronegative. The CDR3 runs from the conserved cysteine through the conserved F or W. Fields, in order: CDR3 length, J gene, V gene, clone size, D gene, CDR3 protein, CDR3 DNA. The D gene is left open where the match is weak. The size of a clone is reported for some rows only, either as once, few or many, or as a class for expanded clones.

>13|TRBJ2-7|TRBV28|-|-
CASSAAPDYEQYF
TGTGCCAGCAGCGCCGCCCCGGACTACGAGCAGTACTTC
>13|TRBJ2-7|TRBV9|-|-
CASSVATSYEQYF
TGTGCCAGCAGCGTAGCTACGAGTTACGAGCAGTACTTC
>14|TRBJ1-1|TRBV5-4|-|-
CASSLGDSGTEAFF
TGTGCCAGCAGCTTGGGAGACAGTGGGACTGAAGCTTTCTTT
>14|TRBJ2-1|TRBV10-3|-|TRBD2
CAIRRTSGANEQFF
TGTGCCATCAGACGGACTAGCGGGGCTAATGAGCAGTTCTTC
>15|TRBJ2-7|TRBV7-9|-|TRBD1
CASSEGARSSYEQYF
TGTGCCAGCAGCGAGGGGGCGCGTAGCTCCTACGAGCAGTACTTC
>18|TRBJ1-1|TRBV7-9|-|TRBD1
CASSLNGGTGGVGTEAFF
TGTGCCAGCAGCTTGAACGGCGGGACAGGGGGCGTTGGGACTGAAGCTTTCTTT
>14|TRBJ1-2|TRBV4-2|-|-
CASSQDAGLYGYTF
TGTGCCAGCAGCCAAGATGCAGGGCTCTATGGCTACACCTTC
>16|TRBJ2-7|TRBV30|once|-
CAWSPKRRLGGYEQYF
TGTGCCTGGAGCCCCAAAAGGAGACTAGGCGGCTACGAGCAGTACTTC
>14|TRBJ1-2|TRBV30|-|TRBD1
CAWRSLRDRNSYTF
TGTGCCTGGAGGTCGCTTCGGGACAGGAATAGCTACACCTTC
>15|TRBJ2-1|TRBV5-1|-|TRBD2
CASSLSGRGNNEQFF
TGCGCCAGCAGCCTTAGCGGGAGGGGAAACAATGAGCAGTTCTTC